The sequence of this T cell receptor (beta chain) was determined in a study of shared clonotypes between healthy human individuals. Assay: immunoSEQ multiplex PCR; the TCRdb copy retains only in-frame clones and omits some. The sample comprises 600,000 to 750,000 clones, around 72% of which are singletons, and roughly 1.8% rests with the top ten. V trimming: 5 bases; J trimming: 8 bases; junction bases outside the gene matches: 6. The germline V gene has CDR1 SGHAT and CDR2 FQNNGV. The CDR3 runs to 14 residues. The chain combines TRBV11-2 with TRBJ1-4; 9 bases line up with TRBD1. The sample consisted of memory CD4+ T cells sorted from blood. Subset: CD45RA-negative fraction. This clonotype was sampled from a woman younger than 45 in good health. CDR3 in amino acids: CASSLRDRDEKLFF. The CDR3 region has the DNA TGTGCCAGCAGCCTAAGGGACAGGGACGAAAAACTGTTTTTT.